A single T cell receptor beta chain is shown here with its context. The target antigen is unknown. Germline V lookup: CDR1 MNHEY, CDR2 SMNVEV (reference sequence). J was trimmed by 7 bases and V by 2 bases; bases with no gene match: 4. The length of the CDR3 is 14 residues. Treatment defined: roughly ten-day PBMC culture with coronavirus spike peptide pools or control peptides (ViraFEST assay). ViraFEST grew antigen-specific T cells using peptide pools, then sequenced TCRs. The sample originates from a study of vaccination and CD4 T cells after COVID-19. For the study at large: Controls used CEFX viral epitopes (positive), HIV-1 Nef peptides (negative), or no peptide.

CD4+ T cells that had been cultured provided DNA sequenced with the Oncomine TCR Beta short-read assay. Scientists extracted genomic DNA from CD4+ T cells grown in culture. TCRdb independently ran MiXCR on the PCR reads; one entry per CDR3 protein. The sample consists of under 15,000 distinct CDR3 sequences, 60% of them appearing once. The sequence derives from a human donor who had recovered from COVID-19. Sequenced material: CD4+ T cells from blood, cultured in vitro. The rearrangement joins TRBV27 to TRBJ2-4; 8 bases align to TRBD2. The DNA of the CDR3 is TGTGCCAGCAGTTTAGCGGGAGGTGGGAACATTCAGTACTTC. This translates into CASSLAGGGNIQYF.